This TCR beta chain was documented in a study of naive and memory T cell subsets. Germline V gene lookup returns CDR1 SQVTM and CDR2 ANQGSEA. The CDR3 totals 10 residues. Trimming took off 6 bases at V and 8 bases at J, with 10 bases between the two ends. An oligonucleotide containing a UMI was ligated to the 3' end of TCR cDNA. Whole blood, around 2.5 ml, came from adult healthy volunteers. Reverse transcription used DNase-treated unsorted total RNA, aiming for roughly 1 to 1000 ng. Four PCR rounds used nested alpha and beta constant region primers plus the SP2 primer. Blood and skin TCR RNA was reverse transcribed with alpha and beta constant primers. TCRdb re-called the 5' RACE reads through MiXCR, storing one row per CDR3 protein. The repertoire has 56,000 or so distinct CDR3 sequences, over 6% of them found once; the top ten carry nearly 10%. In its sample, this clonotype was seen many times.

The rearrangement uses TRBV29-1 and TRBJ1-2; a possible D gene is TRBD1 (6 bases). This clonotype originated in a female donor in good health. CDR3 amino acids: CSVYREGYTF. The CDR3 region has the DNA TGCAGCGTCTACAGGGAAGGCTACACCTTC.